What follows describes a single T cell receptor beta chain. Antigen specificity is unknown. The sample comes from a study of identifying expanded T cells in peripheral blood. Study-wide results and caveats: Variance in clone template counts between roughly two-week samples significantly increased with total template count across all healthy donors.

From germline, CDR1 is GTSNPN and CDR2 SVGIG (reference sequence). The CDR3 has 16 residues. The trim removed 2 bases at V and 3 bases at J, leaving 7 bases unmatched. Libraries were prepared by immunoSEQ multiplex PCR; TCRdb keeps only in-frame clonotypes and omits some of them. The table includes about 50,000 clones, around 86% detected once. Collection occurred without any documented infections or immune events in donors. The source material was blood. The chain couples TRBV30 to TRBJ1-5, with 10 nucleotides matching TRBD1. This clonotype originated in a person aged 18 to 70 in good health. CDR3 nucleotides: TGTGCCTGGAGTAGGGGGGGGACAGGGGACAATCAGCCCCAGCATTTT. Translating it yields CAWSRGGTGDNQPQHF.